This T cell receptor beta chain was recorded in a study of persistence of HIV-infected CD4 T cells. This was the immunoSEQ version 4 assay in survey mode. TCRdb keeps only in-frame clones here, not all; method: immunoSEQ multiplex PCR. Of around 47,000 clones listed, just over 90% are singletons. Cells were stimulated nonspecifically with anti-CD3/anti-CD28 magnetic beads. Sorting selected CD4+ T cells upregulating both CD40 ligand and CD69. Of note for this clone: The antigen is not known.

The sequence came from an adult man with HIV who was CMV-seropositive. The starting material was CD4+ T cells sorted from PBMCs after approximately 18-hour stimulation, obtained from a patient who received antiretroviral therapy.

The CDR3 spells CASSHGGNEKLFF. The CDR3 DNA reads as TGTGCCAGCAGCCACGGGGGGAATGAAAAACTGTTTTTT. The genes are TRBV3-1 (or the pseudogene TRBV3-2) and TRBJ1-4, with a weak D call TRBD1 (5 bases). The CDR3 is made up of 13 amino acids. Germline CDR1 LGHDT, CDR2 YNNKEL (reference sequence). Trimming stripped 3 bases from V and 5 bases from J, with 7 bases between.